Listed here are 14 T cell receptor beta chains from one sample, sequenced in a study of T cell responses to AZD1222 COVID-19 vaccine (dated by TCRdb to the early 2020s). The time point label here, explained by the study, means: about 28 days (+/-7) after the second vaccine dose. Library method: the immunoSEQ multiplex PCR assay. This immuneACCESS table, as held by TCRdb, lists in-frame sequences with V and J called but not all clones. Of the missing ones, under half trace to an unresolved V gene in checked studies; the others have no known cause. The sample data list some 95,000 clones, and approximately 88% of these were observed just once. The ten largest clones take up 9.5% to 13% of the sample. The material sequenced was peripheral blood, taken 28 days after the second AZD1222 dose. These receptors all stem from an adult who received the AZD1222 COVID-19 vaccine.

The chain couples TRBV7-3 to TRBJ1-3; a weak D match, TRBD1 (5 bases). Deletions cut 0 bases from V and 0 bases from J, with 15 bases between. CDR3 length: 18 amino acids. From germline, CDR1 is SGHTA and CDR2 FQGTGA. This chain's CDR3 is CASSLTRAGSPSGNTIYF. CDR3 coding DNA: TGTGCCAGCAGCTTAACGAGGGCAGGGAGCCCCTCTGGAAACACCATATATTTT.

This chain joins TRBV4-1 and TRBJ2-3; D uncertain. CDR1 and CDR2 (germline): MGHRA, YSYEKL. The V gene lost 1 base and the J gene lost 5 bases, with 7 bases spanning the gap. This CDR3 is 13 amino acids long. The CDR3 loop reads CASSQVLRDTQYF. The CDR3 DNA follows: TGCGCCAGCAGCCAAGTCCTAAGAGATACGCAGTATTTT.

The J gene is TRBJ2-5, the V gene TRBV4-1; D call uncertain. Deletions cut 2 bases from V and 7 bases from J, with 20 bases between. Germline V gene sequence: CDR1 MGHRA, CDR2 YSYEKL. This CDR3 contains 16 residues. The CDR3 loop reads CASSQNESPLGGTQYF. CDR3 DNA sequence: TGCGCCAGCAGCCAAAATGAAAGCCCCCTCGGCGGGACCCAGTACTTC.

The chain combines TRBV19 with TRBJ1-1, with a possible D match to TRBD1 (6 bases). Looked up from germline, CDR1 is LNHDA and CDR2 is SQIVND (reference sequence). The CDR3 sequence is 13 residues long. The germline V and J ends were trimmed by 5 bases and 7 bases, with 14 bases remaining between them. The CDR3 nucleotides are TGTGCCAGTAGTTACGCGGGACACCGTGAAGCTTTCTTT. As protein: CASSYAGHREAFF.

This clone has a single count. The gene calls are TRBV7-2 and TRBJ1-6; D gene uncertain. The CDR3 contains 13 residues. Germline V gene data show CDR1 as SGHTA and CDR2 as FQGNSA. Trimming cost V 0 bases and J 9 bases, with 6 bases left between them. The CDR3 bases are TGTGCCAGCAGCTTAGCCTACGGTTCACCCCTCCACTTT. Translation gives CASSLAYGSPLHF.

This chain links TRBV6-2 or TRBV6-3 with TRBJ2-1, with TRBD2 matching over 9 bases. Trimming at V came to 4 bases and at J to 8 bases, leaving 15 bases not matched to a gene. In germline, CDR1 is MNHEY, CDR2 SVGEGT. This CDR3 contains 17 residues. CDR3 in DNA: TGTGCCAGCAGTTTTTGCGGGGGGGCCTCATTTATACATGAGCAGTTCTTC. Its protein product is CASSFCGGASFIHEQFF.

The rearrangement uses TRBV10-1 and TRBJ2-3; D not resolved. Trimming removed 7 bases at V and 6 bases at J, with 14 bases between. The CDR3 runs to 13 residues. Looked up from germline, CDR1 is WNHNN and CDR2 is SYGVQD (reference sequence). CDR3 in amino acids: CASNKRGRDTQYF. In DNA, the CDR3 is TGCGCCAGCAACAAGCGAGGTAGGGATACGCAGTATTTT.

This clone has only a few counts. The CDR3, as DNA: TGTGCCAGCAGTTTATTTACAGGCACTGAAGCTTTCTTT. It is translated as CASSLFTGTEAFF. V is TRBV27 and J is TRBJ1-1; weak D call: TRBD1 (5 bases). This CDR3 is built from 13 residues. V lost 1 base and J lost 4, with 7 bases in between. From germline, CDR1 is MNHEY and CDR2 SMNVEV (reference sequence).

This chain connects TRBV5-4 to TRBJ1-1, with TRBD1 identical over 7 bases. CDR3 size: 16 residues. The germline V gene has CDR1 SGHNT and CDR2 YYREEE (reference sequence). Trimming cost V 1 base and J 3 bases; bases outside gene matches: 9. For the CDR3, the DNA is TGTGCCAGCAGCTTGTTCCCCAGGGGGAGGGACACTGAAGCTTTCTTT. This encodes CASSLFPRGRDTEAFF.

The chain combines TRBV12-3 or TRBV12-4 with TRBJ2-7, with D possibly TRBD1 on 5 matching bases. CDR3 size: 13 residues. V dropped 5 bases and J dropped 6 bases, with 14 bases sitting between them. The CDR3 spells CASSPLRQSEQYF. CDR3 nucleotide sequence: TGTGCCAGCAGTCCCCTCAGACAGAGCGAGCAGTACTTC.

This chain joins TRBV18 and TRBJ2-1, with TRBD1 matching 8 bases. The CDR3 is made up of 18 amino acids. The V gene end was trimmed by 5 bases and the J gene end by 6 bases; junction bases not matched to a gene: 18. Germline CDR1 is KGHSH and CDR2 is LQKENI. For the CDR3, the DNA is TGTGCCAGCTCAGGGTTTCGGGTTGGGACAGGAGGCCCCAATGAGCAGTTCTTC. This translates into CASSGFRVGTGGPNEQFF.

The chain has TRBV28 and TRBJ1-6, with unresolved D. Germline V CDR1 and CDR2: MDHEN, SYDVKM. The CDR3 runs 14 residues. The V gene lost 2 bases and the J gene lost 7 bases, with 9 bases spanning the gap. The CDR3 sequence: CASSLKGWNSPLHF. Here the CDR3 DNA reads TGTGCCAGCAGTTTAAAGGGTTGGAATTCACCCCTCCACTTT.

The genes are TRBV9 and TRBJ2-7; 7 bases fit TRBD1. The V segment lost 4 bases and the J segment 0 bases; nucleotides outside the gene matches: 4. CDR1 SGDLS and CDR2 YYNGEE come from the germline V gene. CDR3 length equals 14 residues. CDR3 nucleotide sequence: TGTGCCAGCAGCCTGACAGGGAGCTCCTACGAGCAGTACTTC. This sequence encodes CASSLTGSSYEQYF.

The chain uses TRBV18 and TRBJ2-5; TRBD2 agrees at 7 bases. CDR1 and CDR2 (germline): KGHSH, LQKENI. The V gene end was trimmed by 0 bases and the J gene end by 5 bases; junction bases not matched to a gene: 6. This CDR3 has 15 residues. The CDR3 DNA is TGTGCCAGCTCACCACCCGCGGGAGAGGGTGAGACCCAGTACTTC. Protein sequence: CASSPPAGEGETQYF.